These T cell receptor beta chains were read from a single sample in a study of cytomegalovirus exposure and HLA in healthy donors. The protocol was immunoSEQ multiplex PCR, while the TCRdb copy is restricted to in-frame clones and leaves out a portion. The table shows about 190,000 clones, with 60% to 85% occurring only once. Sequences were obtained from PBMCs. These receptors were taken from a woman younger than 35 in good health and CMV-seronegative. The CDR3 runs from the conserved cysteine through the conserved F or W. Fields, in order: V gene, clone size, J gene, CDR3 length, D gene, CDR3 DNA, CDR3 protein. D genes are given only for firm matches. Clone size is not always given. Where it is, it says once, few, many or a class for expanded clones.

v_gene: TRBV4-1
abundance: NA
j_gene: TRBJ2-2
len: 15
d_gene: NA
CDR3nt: TGCGCCAGCAGGGTAACAGGGAGGGACACCGGGGAGCTGTTTTTT
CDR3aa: CASRVTGRDTGELFF

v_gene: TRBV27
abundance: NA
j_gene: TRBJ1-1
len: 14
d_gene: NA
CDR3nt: TGTGCCAGCAGTTTTGTACAGGGGAACACTGAAGCTTTCTTT
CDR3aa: CASSFVQGNTEAFF

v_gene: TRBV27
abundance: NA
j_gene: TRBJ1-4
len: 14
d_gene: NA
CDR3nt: TGTGCCAGCAGTCAACAGGGTGATAATGAAAAACTGTTTTTT
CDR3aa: CASSQQGDNEKLFF

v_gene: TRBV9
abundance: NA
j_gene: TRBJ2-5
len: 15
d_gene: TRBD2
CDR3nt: TGTGCCAGCAGCGTGGGACTAGCGGTCCAAGAGACCCAGTACTTC
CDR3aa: CASSVGLAVQETQYF

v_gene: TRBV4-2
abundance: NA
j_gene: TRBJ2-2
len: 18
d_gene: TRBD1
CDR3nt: TGTGCCAGCAGCCAAGGGCTCCCGGGACAGGGTAACACCGGGGAGCTGTTTTTT
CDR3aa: CASSQGLPGQGNTGELFF

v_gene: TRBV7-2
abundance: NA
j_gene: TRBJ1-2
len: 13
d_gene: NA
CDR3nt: TGTGCCAGCAGCGCCCGGACAGACTATGGCTACACCTTC
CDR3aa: CASSARTDYGYTF

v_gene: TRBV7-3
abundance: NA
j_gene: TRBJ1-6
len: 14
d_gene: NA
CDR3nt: TGTGCCAGCAGCCCAGGGGCGTATAATTCACCCCTCCACTTT
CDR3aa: CASSPGAYNSPLHF

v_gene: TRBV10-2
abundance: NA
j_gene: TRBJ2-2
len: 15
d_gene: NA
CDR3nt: TGCGCCAGCAGCCTCGGGGGTTCGAACACCGGGGAGCTGTTTTTT
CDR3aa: CASSLGGSNTGELFF

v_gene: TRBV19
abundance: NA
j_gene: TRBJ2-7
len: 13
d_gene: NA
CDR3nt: TGTGCCAGTAGGGAGACAGGTTTGTACGAGCAGTACTTC
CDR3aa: CASRETGLYEQYF

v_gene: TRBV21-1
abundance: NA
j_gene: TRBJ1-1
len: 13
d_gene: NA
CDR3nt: TGTGCCAGCAGCAAAGACAGGGGGCCTGAAGCTTTCTTT
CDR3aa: CASSKDRGPEAFF

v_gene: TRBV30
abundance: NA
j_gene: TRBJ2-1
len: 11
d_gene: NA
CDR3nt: TGTGCCCTACGCCGAATCAATGAGCAGTTCTTC
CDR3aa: CALRRINEQFF

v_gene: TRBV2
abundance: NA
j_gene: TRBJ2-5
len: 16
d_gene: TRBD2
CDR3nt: TGTGCCAGCAGTGATTGGAGCGGGGGGGATAAAGAGACCCAGTACTTC
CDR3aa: CASSDWSGGDKETQYF

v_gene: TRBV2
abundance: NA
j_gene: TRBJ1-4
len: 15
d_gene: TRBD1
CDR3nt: TGTGCCAGCAGCGGGACAGGGGAAAGAGGTGAAAAACTGTTTTTT
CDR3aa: CASSGTGERGEKLFF

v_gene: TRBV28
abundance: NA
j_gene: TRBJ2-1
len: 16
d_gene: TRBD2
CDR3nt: TGTGCCAGCAGCCTGCCCGGGACTAGCGGGAGCAATGAGCAGTTCTTC
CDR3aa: CASSLPGTSGSNEQFF

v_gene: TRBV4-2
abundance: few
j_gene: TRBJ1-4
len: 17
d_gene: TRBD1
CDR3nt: TGTGCCAGCAGCCAAGATGTGTGGAGACAGGGTAATGAAAAACTGTTTTTT
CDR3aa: CASSQDVWRQGNEKLFF